This entry is about one T cell receptor beta chain. Its antigen is unidentified. Sequencing was performed with immunoSEQ multiplex PCR; in TCRdb, only in-frame clones are kept and a portion is missing. The data hold about 38,000 clones, with roughly 80% observed a single time. V shed 2 bases, J shed 5 bases, and the junction held 4 bases outside the gene matches. The germline CDR1 and CDR2 sequences are SGDLS and YYNGEE. The CDR3 runs 14 residues. The sample originates from a study of OX40 agonist ivuxolimab in advanced cancers. Whole-study findings and limits: The work left the antigen specificity of expanded peripheral T cells undetermined.

The V gene is TRBV9, the J gene TRBJ2-7; TRBD2 matches at 10 bases. Specimen: CD4+ or CD8+ T cells sorted from blood, collected in a trial of the OX40 agonist ivuxolimab. The sequence was obtained from an adult with an advanced solid tumor such as melanoma, head and neck, liver or kidney cancer. CDR3 sequence: CASSVLAGENEQYF. In nucleotides, the CDR3 is TGTGCCAGCAGCGTGCTAGCGGGAGAAAACGAGCAGTACTTC.